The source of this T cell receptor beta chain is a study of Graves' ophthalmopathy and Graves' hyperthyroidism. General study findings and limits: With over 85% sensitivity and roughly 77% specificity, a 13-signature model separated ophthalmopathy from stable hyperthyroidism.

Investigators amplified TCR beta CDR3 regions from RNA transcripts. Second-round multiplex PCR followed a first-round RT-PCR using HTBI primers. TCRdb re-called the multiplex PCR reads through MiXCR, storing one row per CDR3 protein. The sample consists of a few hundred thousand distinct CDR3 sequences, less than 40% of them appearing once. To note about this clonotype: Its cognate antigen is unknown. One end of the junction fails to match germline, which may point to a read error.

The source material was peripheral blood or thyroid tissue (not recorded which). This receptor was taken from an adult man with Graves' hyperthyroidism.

The CDR3, as DNA: TGCGCCAGCAGTCCGGATGGGAAAGGGGAGCTGTTTTTT. This codes for CASSPDGKGELFF. The chain employs TRBV7-9 and TRBJ2-2; D remains unclear. Germline values: CDR1 SEHNR, CDR2 FQNEAQ (reference sequence). This CDR3 is built from 13 residues.